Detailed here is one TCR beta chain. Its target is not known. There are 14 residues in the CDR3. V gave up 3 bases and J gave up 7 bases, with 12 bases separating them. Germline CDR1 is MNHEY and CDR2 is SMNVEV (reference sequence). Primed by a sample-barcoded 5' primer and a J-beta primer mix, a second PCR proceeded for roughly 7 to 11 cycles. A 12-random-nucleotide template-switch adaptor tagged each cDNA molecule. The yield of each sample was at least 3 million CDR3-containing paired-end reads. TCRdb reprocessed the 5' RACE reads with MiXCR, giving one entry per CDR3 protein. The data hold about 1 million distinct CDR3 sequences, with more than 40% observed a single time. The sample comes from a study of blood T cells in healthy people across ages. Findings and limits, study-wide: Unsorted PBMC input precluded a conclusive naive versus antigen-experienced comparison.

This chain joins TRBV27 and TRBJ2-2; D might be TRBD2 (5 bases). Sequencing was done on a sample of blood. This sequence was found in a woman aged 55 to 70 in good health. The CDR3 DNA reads TGTGCCAGCAGTTTGGCTAGCAGAGACGGGGAGCTGTTTTTT. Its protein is CASSLASRDGELFF.